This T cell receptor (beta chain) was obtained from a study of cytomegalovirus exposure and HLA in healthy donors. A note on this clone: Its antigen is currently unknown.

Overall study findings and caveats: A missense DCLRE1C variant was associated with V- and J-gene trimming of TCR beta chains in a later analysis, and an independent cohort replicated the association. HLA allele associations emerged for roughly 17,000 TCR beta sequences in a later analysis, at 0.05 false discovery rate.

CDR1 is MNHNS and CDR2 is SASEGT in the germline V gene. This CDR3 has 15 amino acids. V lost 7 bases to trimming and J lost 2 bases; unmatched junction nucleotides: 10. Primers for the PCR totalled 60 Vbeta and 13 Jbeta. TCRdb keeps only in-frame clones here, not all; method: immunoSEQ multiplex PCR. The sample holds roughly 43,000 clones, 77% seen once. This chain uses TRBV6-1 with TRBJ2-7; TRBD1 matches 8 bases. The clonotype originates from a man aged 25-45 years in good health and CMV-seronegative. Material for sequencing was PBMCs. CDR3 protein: CASTITLTGAYEQYF. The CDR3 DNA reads TGTGCCAGCACTATAACTTTGACAGGGGCCTACGAGCAGTACTTC.